These 10 T cell receptor beta chains were all obtained from the same sample, sequenced in a study of T cells after yellow fever vaccination. TCRdb ran MiXCR on the 5' RACE reads and lists one entry per CDR3 protein. Of 500,000 to 650,000 distinct CDR3 sequences in the sample, 13% were seen once. Specimen: PBMCs, collected on the day of the yellow fever booster vaccination. The receptors were gathered from a man aged 25 to 40 who received the YFV17D yellow fever vaccine.

A few counts support this clonotype. The chain links TRBV10-3 to TRBJ2-7, with D perhaps TRBD2 (7 bases). The V gene's germline CDR1 is ENHRY and CDR2 SYGVKD. V was cut by 8 bases and J by 2 bases, with 16 bases left in between. This CDR3 spans 14 amino acids. CDR3: CAIGEGGGTYEQYF. The CDR3 bases are TGTGCCATCGGGGAGGGGGGAGGCACCTACGAGCAGTACTTC.

This chain uses TRBV27 with TRBJ1-1; the D gene is possibly TRBD1 (6 bases). V was shortened by 7 bases and J by 0 bases, with 9 bases between the two germline ends. In germline, CDR1 is MNHEY, CDR2 SMNVEV (reference sequence). CDR3 length: 13 residues. CDR3 amino acids: CASKWGLNTEAFF. The CDR3 DNA follows: TGTGCCAGCAAATGGGGGCTGAACACTGAAGCTTTCTTT.

This chain's CDR3 is CAGRQGGSTDTQYF. The CDR3 bases are TGTGCCGGCCGACAGGGGGGAAGTACAGATACGCAGTATTTT. This sequence joins TRBV28 and TRBJ2-3; 9 nucleotides align to TRBD1. The CDR3 spans 14 residues. The germline gives CDR1 MDHEN, CDR2 SYDVKM. The V segment lost 11 bases and the J segment 3 bases; nucleotides outside the gene matches: 9.

This clonotype was seen more than once but under ten times. This chain joins TRBV7-9 and TRBJ2-3; no firm D call. CDR3 length: 15 amino acids. CDR1 is SEHNR, CDR2 FQNEAQ, per germline (reference sequence). Trimming removed 4 bases at V and 0 bases at J, with 11 bases between. The CDR3 coding sequence is TGTGCCAGCAGCTCTTGGGCCCTTAGCACAGATACGCAGTATTTT. This codes for CASSSWALSTDTQYF.

V usage is TRBV5-1 and J usage is TRBJ2-7; D not certain. CDR3 length: 16 amino acids. Between the trimmed V and J ends, which lost 0 bases and 2 bases, there was a span of 15 bases. The V gene's germline CDR1 is SGHRS and CDR2 YFSETQ. CDR3 sequence reads: CASSLAGALSAYEQYF. CDR3 in DNA: TGCGCCAGCAGCTTGGCCGGAGCTCTCTCAGCCTACGAGCAGTACTTC.

This clonotype was seen a handful of times. The rearrangement joins TRBV30 to TRBJ2-1; perhaps TRBD1 as D (5 bases). The CDR3 contains 11 residues. Germline V CDR1 and CDR2: GTSNPN, SVGIG (reference sequence). V was cut by 4 bases and J by 6 bases, with 7 bases left in between. CDR3 DNA: TGTGCCTGGACTAGGGGCAATGAGCAGTTCTTC. It codes for CAWTRGNEQFF.

The J gene is TRBJ2-2, the V gene TRBV4-2; D is uncertain. Germline V CDR1 and CDR2: LGHNA, YNFKEQ. V was clipped by 0 bases and J by 0 bases, with 14 bases between them. This CDR3 contains 18 residues. CDR3 in amino acids: CASSQDGPLGSNTGELFF. In nucleotides, the CDR3 is TGTGCCAGCAGCCAAGATGGCCCTTTGGGATCGAACACCGGGGAGCTGTTTTTT.

At least ten counts were recorded for this clonotype. The V and J genes are TRBV7-8 and TRBJ2-1, with 7 bases lining up with TRBD2. V shed 5 bases, J shed 2 bases, and the junction held 3 bases outside the gene matches. The CDR3 is 14 amino acids. Germline CDR1 reads SGHVS; CDR2 reads FQNEAQ. The CDR3 spells CASSGGGTYNEQFF. The CDR3 bases are TGTGCCAGCAGCGGCGGGGGTACCTACAATGAGCAGTTCTTC.

The chain couples TRBV7-2 to TRBJ2-7; the D gene is possibly TRBD2 (5 bases). V shed 3 bases and J shed 0 bases, with 15 bases lying between them. CDR3 length equals 16 residues. CDR1 and CDR2 (germline): SGHTA, FQGNSA. The DNA of the CDR3 is TGTGCCAGCAGCTTTGGTTTAGCGTGGTCCTCCTACGAGCAGTACTTC. It codes for CASSFGLAWSSYEQYF.

The rearrangement joins TRBV28 to TRBJ2-7, with 9 bases fitting TRBD2. Trimming removed 5 bases from V and 6 bases from J; junction bases left unmatched: 14. The CDR3 totals 16 residues. Germline CDR1 and CDR2: MDHEN and SYDVKM. DNA for the CDR3: TGTGCCAGCAGTCTCCCCAGGGGGGCGGGAGGGTCCGAGCAGTACTTC. The encoded protein is CASSLPRGAGGSEQYF.